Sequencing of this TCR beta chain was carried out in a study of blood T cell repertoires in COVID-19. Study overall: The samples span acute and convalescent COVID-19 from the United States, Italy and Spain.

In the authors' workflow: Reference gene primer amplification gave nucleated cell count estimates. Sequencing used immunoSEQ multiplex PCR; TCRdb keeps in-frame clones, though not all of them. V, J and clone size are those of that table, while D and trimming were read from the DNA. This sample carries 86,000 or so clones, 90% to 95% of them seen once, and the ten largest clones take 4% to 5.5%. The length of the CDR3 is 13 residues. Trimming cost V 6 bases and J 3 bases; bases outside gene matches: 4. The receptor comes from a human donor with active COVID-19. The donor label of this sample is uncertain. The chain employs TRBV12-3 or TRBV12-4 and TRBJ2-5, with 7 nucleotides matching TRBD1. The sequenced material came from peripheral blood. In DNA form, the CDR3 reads TGTGCCAGCAGAAATACAGGGGAAGAGACCCAGTACTTC. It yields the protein CASRNTGEETQYF.